This is a list of T cell receptor beta chains from one sample in a study of circulating tumor DNA in untreated peripheral T-cell lymphoma. Produced via immunoSEQ multiplex PCR; TCRdb's table is partial and in-frame only. The profile covers under 200 clones, with 65% to 90% appearing a single time and roughly 6.7% taken by the ten largest. Sequenced input: cell-free DNA from blood serum. These receptors all come from a human donor with peripheral T-cell lymphoma. The conserved cysteine and the conserved F or W are not part of the CDR3 here. The size of a clone is reported for some rows only, either as once, few or many, or as a class for expanded clones.

V gene	CDR3 length	clone size	J gene	CDR3 protein
TRBV21-1	14	once	TRBJ2-1	ASSKDRPSSYNEQF
TRBV19	12	NA	TRBJ1-1	ASSSQGARTEAF
TRBV5-4	16	few	TRBJ1-2	ASSLMLYGERKDYGYT
TRBV2	17	NA	TRBJ2-6	ASSVYYYRYKGRANVLT
TRBV9	12	NA	TRBJ1-2	ASSPGQQGYGYT
TRBV9	11	NA	TRBJ1-1	ASSDSMNTEAF
TRBV19	15	NA	TRBJ2-2	ASSIGSSGGPSGELF
TRBV6-1	10	NA	TRBJ1-2	ATQGSGDGYT
TRBV5-8	11	NA	TRBJ1-2	ASSSQGVYGYT
TRBV30	10	once	TRBJ1-5	ADGQLNQPQH
TRBV4-1	17	NA	TRBJ1-1	ASSQLQGRTGGSKTEAF
TRBV5-1	12	few	TRBJ1-6	ASSTDRVGSPLH
TRBV5-1	12	NA	TRBJ1-5	ASSLDQGNQPQH
TRBV6-6	10	NA	TRBJ1-1	ASRGTGEEAF
TRBV9	13	NA	TRBJ2-7	ASSLGTGETYEQY
TRBV4-2	14	NA	TRBJ2-1	ASSPWGGGLYNEQF
TRBV7-8	12	NA	TRBJ1-2	ASSQGPRGYGYT
TRBV19	12	NA	TRBJ1-4	ASSTGQGTEKLF
TRBV4-1	17	NA	TRBJ2-7	ASSRRSTDGLSSSYEQY
TRBV5-4	17	NA	TRBJ2-6	ASSSGPVGGTAGANVLT
TRBV27	13	once	TRBJ2-1	ASRRGGSSYNEQF
TRBV19	9	NA	TRBJ1-1	ATSLNTEAF